Listed here is a single T cell receptor beta chain. Its antigen remains unidentified. cDNA was made in eight separate reactions per sample. TCRdb re-called the 5' RACE reads; every CDR3 protein appears as one record, without DNA. This table lists 350,000 to 500,000 distinct CDR3 sequences. Per donor there was one draw, yielding a blood sample of approximately 2.4 ml. This entry comes from a study of monozygotic twins with inflammatory bowel disease. General observations from the study: Healthy twins shared more clonotypes with others than IBD patients, most markedly active ones.

CDR1 and CDR2 (germline): LGHDT, YNNKEL (reference sequence). This CDR3 has 15 residues. The chain combines TRBV3-1 with TRBJ2-1. Sequenced input: blood. This TCR was recovered from a human donor with ulcerative colitis or Crohn's disease, or a healthy co-twin of an affected twin (not recorded which). The CDR3 reads CASSPDGVGYNEQFF.